This T cell receptor beta chain was captured in a study of beta chain features in type 1 diabetes. This clone was seen only a few times. Antigen unknown. Trimming removed 9 bases from V and 2 bases from J; junction bases left unmatched: 5. The CDR3 has 14 residues. CDR1 and CDR2 (germline): MNHEY, SMNVEV (reference sequence). Sequencing targeted expressed TCRB transcripts, as all isolated RNA had been reverse transcribed. Sequenced by immunoSEQ multiplex PCR; TCRdb stores in-frame clones only, minus some. The data show hundreds of thousands of clones, with about a tenth seen just once and about 1% held by the top ten. Study conclusions and caveats: There was a moderate but significant shortening of TCRB CDR3s in all four CD4+ subsets of Type 1 diabetes patients. For type 1 diabetes patients, VDJ junctions showed fewer insertions and more deletions.

The V call is TRBV27, the J call TRBJ2-3, with 10 positions matching TRBD2. The sample consisted of central memory CD4+ T cells from blood. This clonotype was obtained from a man younger than 40 with type 1 diabetes. The DNA of the CDR3 is TGTGCCAGATTACTAGCGGGAATCACAGATACGCAGTATTTT. It is translated as CARLLAGITDTQYF.